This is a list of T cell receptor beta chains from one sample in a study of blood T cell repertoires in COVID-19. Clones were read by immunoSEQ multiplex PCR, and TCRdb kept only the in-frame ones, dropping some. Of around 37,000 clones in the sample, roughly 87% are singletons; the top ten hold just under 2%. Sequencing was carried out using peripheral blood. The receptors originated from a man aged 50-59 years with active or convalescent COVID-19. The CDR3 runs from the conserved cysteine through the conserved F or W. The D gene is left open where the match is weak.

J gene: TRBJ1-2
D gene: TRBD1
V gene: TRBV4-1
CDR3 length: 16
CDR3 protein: CASSQEAQGASGGYTF
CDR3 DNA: TGCGCCAGCAGCCAAGAAGCTCAGGGGGCGTCGGGTGGCTACACCTTC

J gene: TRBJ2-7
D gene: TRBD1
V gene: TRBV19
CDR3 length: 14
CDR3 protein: CATRPGQGGYEQYF
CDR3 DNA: TGTGCCACCCGACCGGGACAGGGGGGCTACGAGCAGTACTTC

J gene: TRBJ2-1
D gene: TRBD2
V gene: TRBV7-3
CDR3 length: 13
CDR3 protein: CASSPPGGYEQFF
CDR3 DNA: TGTGCCAGCAGCCCTCCGGGGGGATATGAGCAGTTCTTC

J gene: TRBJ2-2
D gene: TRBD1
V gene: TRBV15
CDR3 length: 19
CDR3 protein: CATSREKTLRGPNTGELFF
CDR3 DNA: TGTGCCACCAGCAGAGAGAAGACACTCAGGGGGCCGAACACCGGGGAGCTGTTTTTT

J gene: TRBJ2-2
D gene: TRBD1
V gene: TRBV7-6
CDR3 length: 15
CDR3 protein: CASSIEAGGAGELFF
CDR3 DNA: TGTGCCAGCAGCATAGAAGCAGGGGGAGCCGGGGAGCTGTTTTTT

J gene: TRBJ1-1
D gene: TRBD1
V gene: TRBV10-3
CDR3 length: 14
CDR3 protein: CAISPQGAYTEAFF
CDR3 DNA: TGTGCCATCAGTCCACAGGGGGCGTACACTGAAGCTTTCTTT

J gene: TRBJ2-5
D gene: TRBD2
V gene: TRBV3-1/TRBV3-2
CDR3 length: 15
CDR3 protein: CASQPGLAGEETQYF
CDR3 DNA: TGTGCCAGCCAGCCGGGACTAGCGGGAGAAGAGACCCAGTACTTC

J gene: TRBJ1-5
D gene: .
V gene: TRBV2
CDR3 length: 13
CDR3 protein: CASRGQFNQPQHF
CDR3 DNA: TGTGCCAGCAGAGGACAGTTCAATCAGCCCCAGCATTTT

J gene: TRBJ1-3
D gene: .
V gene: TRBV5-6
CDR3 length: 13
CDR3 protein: CASSLPGGNTIYF
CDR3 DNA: TGTGCCAGCAGCTTGCCAGGGGGAAACACCATATATTTT

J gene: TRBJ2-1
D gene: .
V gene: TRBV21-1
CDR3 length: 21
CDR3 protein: CASSNAEGGGRFPSSYNEQFF
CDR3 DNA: TGTGCCAGCAGCAATGCTGAAGGGGGCGGGAGGTTTCCTAGCTCCTACAATGAGCAGTTCTTC

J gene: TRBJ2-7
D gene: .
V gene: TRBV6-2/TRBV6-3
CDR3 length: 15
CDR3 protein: CASSPPGAGAGEQYF
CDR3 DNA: TGTGCCAGCAGCCCGCCAGGGGCGGGAGCAGGAGAGCAGTACTTC

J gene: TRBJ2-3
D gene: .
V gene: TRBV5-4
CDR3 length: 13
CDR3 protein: CASSLSEADTQYF
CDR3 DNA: TGTGCCAGCAGCTTGAGTGAGGCAGATACGCAGTATTTT